What follows is one T cell receptor beta chain and its context. Its target is unknown. The CDR3 contains 15 residues. Germline V lookup: CDR1 SNHLY, CDR2 FYNNEI. These data originate in a study of T cells in Graves' hyperthyroidism and ophthalmopathy. Study-level results: Ophthalmopathy was separated from stable hyperthyroidism by a 13 V-J model.

TCR beta CDR3 regions were amplified from RNA transcripts. RT-PCR in the first round (using the HTBI primer set) targeted the TCR CDR3. TCRdb reprocessed the multiplex PCR reads with MiXCR, giving one entry per CDR3 protein. The sample yields 450,000 to 700,000 distinct CDR3 sequences, 35% to 55% seen once. The rearrangement uses TRBV2 and TRBJ2-7, with TRBD2 as a possible D gene (6 bases). The tail of the sequence fits TRBJ2-1 better, so the J call may be wrong. The receptor was isolated from a woman between 18 and 29 years old with Graves' hyperthyroidism. The sample taken for sequencing was peripheral blood or thyroid tissue (not recorded which). DNA for the CDR3: TGTGCCAGCAGTGGGACTATTACTAGACGCGATGAGCAGTTCTTC. Translated: CASSGTITRRDEQFF.